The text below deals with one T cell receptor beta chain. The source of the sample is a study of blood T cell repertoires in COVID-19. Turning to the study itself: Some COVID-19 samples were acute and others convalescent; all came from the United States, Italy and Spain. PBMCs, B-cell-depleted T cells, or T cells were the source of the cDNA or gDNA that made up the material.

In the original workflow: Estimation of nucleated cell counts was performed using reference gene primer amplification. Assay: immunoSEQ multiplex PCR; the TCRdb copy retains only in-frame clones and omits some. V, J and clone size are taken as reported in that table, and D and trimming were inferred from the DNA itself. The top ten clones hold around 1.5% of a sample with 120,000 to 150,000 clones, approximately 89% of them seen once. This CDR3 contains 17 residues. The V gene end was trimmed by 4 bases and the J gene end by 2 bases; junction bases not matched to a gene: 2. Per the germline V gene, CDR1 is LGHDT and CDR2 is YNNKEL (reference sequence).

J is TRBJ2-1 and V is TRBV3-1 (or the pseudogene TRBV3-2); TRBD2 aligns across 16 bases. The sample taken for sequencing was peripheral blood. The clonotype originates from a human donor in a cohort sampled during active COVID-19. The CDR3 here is CASSPGTSGGAYNEQFF. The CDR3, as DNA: TGTGCCAGCAGCCCAGGGACTAGCGGGGGGGCCTACAATGAGCAGTTCTTC.